The entry below gives a single TCR beta chain sequence along with its context. The V end lost 1 base, the J end lost 1 base, and 7 bases lay between the germline ends. The germline CDR1 and CDR2 sequences are SEHNR and FQNEAQ (reference sequence). CDR3 length equals 14 residues. The data derive from a study of blood T cell repertoires in COVID-19. Overall study context: Sites in the United States, Italy and Spain provided acute and convalescent COVID-19 samples. PBMCs, B-cell-depleted T cells, or T cells were the source of the cDNA or gDNA that made up the material.

Under the authors' procedure: Reference gene primers were amplified, and this amplification served to estimate nucleated cell counts. The assay was immunoSEQ multiplex PCR, and TCRdb's table has in-frame clones only and misses some. The D gene and trimming were derived from the DNA, and the V and J assignments and clone size from that table. Of under 300,000 clones listed, 88% were seen once; the top ten hold around 0.8%. The material sequenced was peripheral blood. The chain employs TRBV7-9 and TRBJ2-5; D is uncertain. The receptor was derived from a woman between 25 and 40 years old with acute or convalescent COVID-19. The CDR3 region is CASSLVVGQETQYF. As DNA, the CDR3 is TGTGCCAGCAGCTTAGTGGTCGGCCAAGAGACCCAGTACTTC.